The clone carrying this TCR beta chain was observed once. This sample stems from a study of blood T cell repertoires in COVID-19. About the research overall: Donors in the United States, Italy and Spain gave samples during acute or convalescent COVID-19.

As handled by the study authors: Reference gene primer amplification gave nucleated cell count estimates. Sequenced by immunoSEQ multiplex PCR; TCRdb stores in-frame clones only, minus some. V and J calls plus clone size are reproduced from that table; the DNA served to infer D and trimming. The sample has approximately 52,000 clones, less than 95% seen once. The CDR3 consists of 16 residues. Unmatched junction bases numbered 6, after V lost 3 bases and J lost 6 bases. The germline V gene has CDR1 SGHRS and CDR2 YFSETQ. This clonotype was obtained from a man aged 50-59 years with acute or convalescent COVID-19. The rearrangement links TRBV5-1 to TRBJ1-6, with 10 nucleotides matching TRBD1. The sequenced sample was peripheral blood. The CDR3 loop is CASSSTDRGLNSPLHF. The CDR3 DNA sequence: TGCGCCAGCAGCTCAACTGACAGGGGGCTTAATTCACCCCTCCACTTT.